This entry lists 24 T cell receptor beta chains sequenced from one sample in a study of T cells in Graves' hyperthyroidism and ophthalmopathy. Authors of the study amplified TCR beta CDR3 regions from RNA transcripts. An initial round of RT-PCR targeting the TCR CDR3 relied on the HTBI primer set. TCRdb redid the calling of the multiplex PCR reads with MiXCR, one entry per CDR3 protein. The data hold hundreds of thousands of distinct CDR3 sequences, with about 14% observed a single time. Material for sequencing was blood. The receptors derive from a woman aged 50 to 65 with Graves' ophthalmopathy.

The sample holds a few counts of this clonotype. J is TRBJ2-7 and V is TRBV30, with a tentative D call TRBD1 (5 bases). Germline V gene data show CDR1 as GTSNPN and CDR2 as SVGIG (reference sequence). The V end was cut by 0 bases, the J end by 2 bases, with 14 bases between. The CDR3 is made up of 15 amino acids. CDR3 DNA: TGTGCCTGGAGTGTAGGGGCAGGGCTGGCCTACGAGCAGTACTTC. Protein: CAWSVGAGLAYEQYF. The whole variable domain, filled in from reference TRBV30 and TRBJ2-7, reads SQTIHQWPATLVQPVGSPLSLECTVEGTSNPNLYWYRQAAGRGLQLLFYSVGIGQISSEVPQNLSASRPQDRQFILSSKKLLLSDSGFYLCAWSVGAGLAYEQYFGPGTRLTVT.

CDR3 sequence: CAIGDNEKLFF. The DNA of the CDR3 is TGTGCCATCGGGGATAATGAAAAACTGTTTTTT. This chain links TRBV10-3 with TRBJ1-4; D is unresolved. Trimming left V 8 bases short and J 4 bases short, with 5 bases between. Germline V lookup: CDR1 ENHRY, CDR2 SYGVKD. The CDR3 covers 11 residues.

This chain uses TRBV7-2 with TRBJ2-2, with 9 positions matching TRBD1. V gave up 3 bases and J gave up 0 bases; unmatched junction bases: 2. This CDR3 is 16 amino acids long. Germline loops: CDR1 SGHTA, CDR2 FQGNSA. This chain's CDR3 is CASSFRQGANTGELFF. The CDR3 nucleotides are TGTGCCAGCAGCTTTCGACAGGGGGCGAACACCGGGGAGCTGTTTTTT. The full variable domain, its missing parts supplied by reference TRBV7-2 and TRBJ2-2, is GAGVSQSPSNKVTEKGKDVELRCDPISGHTALYWYRQSLGQGLEFLIYFQGNSAPDKSGLPSDRFSAERTGGSVSTLTIQRTQQEDSAVYLCASSFRQGANTGELFFGEGSRLTVL.

V and J are TRBV12-3 or TRBV12-4 and TRBJ2-4, with D maybe TRBD1 (5 bases). Trimming took off 2 bases at V and 0 bases at J, with 17 bases between the two ends. The CDR3 has 18 amino acids. CDR3 DNA: TGTGCCAGCAGTTTATCAGGACACGGATCCGTAGCCAAAAACATTCAGTACTTC. As protein: CASSLSGHGSVAKNIQYF.

This clonotype appeared many times. The rearrangement links TRBV6-2 or TRBV6-3 to TRBJ2-7, with 9 bases lining up with TRBD2. After removal of 5 bases from V and 4 bases from J, the junction contained 12 bases not matched to a gene. Germline CDR1 MNHEY, CDR2 SVGEGT. The CDR3 totals 16 residues. The CDR3 DNA reads as TGTGCCAGCAGTCCCACAATAGCGGGAGTTGAGTACGAGCAGTACTTC. Translated, it gives CASSPTIAGVEYEQYF.

Details on this clonotype: A clone one base away is much larger, so this may be a read error. The chain uses TRBV20-1 and TRBJ2-3; D is unresolved. CDR1 and CDR2 from the germline V gene are DFQATT and SNEGSKA (reference sequence). The CDR3 sequence is 15 residues long. The germline V and J ends were trimmed by 5 bases and 4 bases, with 19 bases remaining between them. The CDR3 nucleotides are TGCAGTGCTTTTAAAAAGGTGAGTGGGGCAGATACGCAGTATTTT. This gives the protein CSAFKKVSGADTQYF.

This chain links TRBV7-9 with TRBJ1-2, with TRBD1 matching over 7 bases. Germline CDR1 is SEHNR and CDR2 is FQNEAQ (reference sequence). CDR3 length: 14 amino acids. The ends lost 5 bases at V and 5 bases at J; junction bases unmatched: 8. The CDR3 DNA reads TGTGCCAGCAGCCGAAGACAGGGAGCATATGGCTACACCTTC. Encoded protein: CASSRRQGAYGYTF.

The chain is built from TRBV28 and TRBJ1-4; D is unresolved. The CDR3 has 14 amino acids. The germline V gene encodes CDR1 MDHEN and CDR2 SYDVKM. V lost 3 bases to trimming and J lost 4 bases, with 9 bases between them. CDR3 in amino acids: CASSFSGDNEKLFF. The CDR3 nucleotides read TGTGCCAGCAGTTTCTCTGGTGATAATGAAAAACTGTTTTTT.

This chain links TRBV12-3 or TRBV12-4 with TRBJ2-1; TRBD2 matches at 11 bases. With V trimmed by 10 bases and J by 9 bases, 8 bases remained unmatched. The CDR3 has 13 residues. The CDR3 DNA reads TGTGCCATCTCCCCGGGACTAGCGGTTGAGCAGTTCTTC. Amino acid sequence: CAISPGLAVEQFF.

The chain employs TRBV7-9 and TRBJ2-2; D not resolved. The CDR3 is made up of 13 amino acids. The V end lost 3 bases, the J end lost 6 bases, and 8 bases lay between the germline ends. Germline CDR1 SEHNR, CDR2 FQNEAQ (reference sequence). As DNA, the CDR3 is TGTGCCAGCAGCTTCTCGTTCCCCGGGGAGCTGTTTTTT. Translation: CASSFSFPGELFF.

The chain links TRBV15 to TRBJ1-2; possibly TRBD1 for D (6 bases). CDR1 and CDR2 (germline): LNHNV, YYDKDF (reference sequence). This CDR3 is 13 amino acids long. The V gene lost 8 bases and the J gene lost 4 bases, with 14 bases spanning the gap. CDR3 loop: CATRSGATYGYTF. DNA for the CDR3: TGTGCCACCCGTTCGGGGGCTACCTATGGCTACACCTTC.

This clonotype turned up a few times. The V and J genes are TRBV7-9 and TRBJ2-7, with D perhaps matching TRBD1 (5 bases). This CDR3 has 15 residues. Germline lookup yields CDR1 SEHNR and CDR2 FQNEAQ (reference sequence). Trimming shortened V by 5 bases and J by 0 bases, and 14 bases separated the two germline ends. In DNA, the CDR3 is TGTGCCAGCAGCAGCAACAGGTCCCTCTCCTACGAGCAGTACTTC. It yields the protein CASSSNRSLSYEQYF.

This chain connects TRBV11-3 to TRBJ2-5, with D hard to call. V lost 1 base and J lost 3, with 18 bases in between. Per the germline V gene, CDR1 is SGHNT and CDR2 is YENEEA. The length of the CDR3 is 17 residues. CDR3 loop: CASSLGGWSRKEETQYF. The CDR3 DNA is TGTGCCAGCAGCTTAGGGGGTTGGTCGCGCAAGGAAGAGACCCAGTACTTC.

In this sample, this clonotype turned up many times. The J gene is TRBJ2-1, the V gene TRBV7-9, with 7 bases fitting TRBD1. V shed 5 bases and J 2 bases; nucleotides not matched to a gene: 6. The germline gives CDR1 SEHNR, CDR2 FQNEAQ (reference sequence). This CDR3 is built from 15 residues. The CDR3 nucleotides read TGTGCCAGCAGCCCCGACAGGGATCCCTACAATGAGCAGTTCTTC. Translation: CASSPDRDPYNEQFF.

This clonotype was detected ten times or more. This rearrangement joins TRBV20-1 to TRBJ1-2, with D unresolved. The ends were cut back, 0 bases at V and 4 bases at J, with 9 bases in the middle. CDR3 size: 13 residues. The V gene's germline CDR1 is DFQATT and CDR2 SNEGSKA (reference sequence). As DNA, the CDR3 is TGCAGTGCTAGAGATCAGGAGAGCTATGGCTACACCTTC. Protein product: CSARDQESYGYTF.

This clonotype was seen repeatedly, ten times or more. V is TRBV27 and J is TRBJ2-1; 10 bases align to TRBD2. CDR3 length: 16 residues. Germline values: CDR1 MNHEY, CDR2 SMNVEV (reference sequence). Trimming cost V 3 bases and J 3 bases; bases outside gene matches: 5. The CDR3 here is CASSFRVAGGYNEQFF. CDR3 sequence (DNA): TGTGCCAGCAGTTTTAGGGTAGCGGGGGGCTACAATGAGCAGTTCTTC.

Points on this clonotype: It may be a read error: a sequence one base away is much more abundant. CDR3: CASSLDRATYSEQFF. The CDR3 DNA follows: TGTGCCAGCAGCTTGGATAGAGCGACTTACAGTGAGCAGTTCTTC. The rearrangement uses TRBV7-9 and TRBJ2-1; D ambiguous. Germline V gene sequence: CDR1 SEHNR, CDR2 FQNEAQ (reference sequence). The CDR3 runs 15 residues.

This clonotype was seen repeatedly, ten times or more. The chain couples TRBV5-1 to TRBJ2-1, with 10 bases fitting TRBD2. Germline assignment: CDR1 SGHRS and CDR2 YFSETQ. The CDR3 sequence is 16 residues long. The V gene end was trimmed by 0 bases and the J gene end by 3 bases; junction bases not matched to a gene: 3. The CDR3 nucleotides are TGCGCCAGCAGCTTGGCCCCTAGCGGGAGCTACAATGAGCAGTTCTTC. This codes for CASSLAPSGSYNEQFF.

This clonotype was observed many times. The chain carries TRBV2 and TRBJ2-1; the match to TRBD2 covers 9 bases. Trimming took 4 bases from V and 1 from J; bases not matched to a gene: 5. The length of the CDR3 is 16 residues. The V gene's germline CDR1 is SNHLY and CDR2 FYNNEI. The CDR3 region is CASSARTSDSYNEQFF. In DNA, the CDR3 is TGTGCCAGCAGTGCACGGACTAGCGATTCCTACAATGAGCAGTTCTTC.

This clonotype was seen ten or more times. V usage is TRBV2 and J usage is TRBJ2-3; possibly TRBD1 for D (5 bases). Germline values: CDR1 SNHLY, CDR2 FYNNEI. The CDR3 sequence is 12 residues long. Trimming removed 4 bases at V and 5 bases at J, with 7 bases between. The chain's CDR3 is CASSGQLDTQYF. DNA of the CDR3: TGTGCCAGCAGTGGACAGTTAGATACGCAGTATTTT.

The table lists this clonotype with a few counts. V gene TRBV28 combines with J gene TRBJ1-5; D remains unclear. Deletions cut 3 bases from V and 4 bases from J, with 10 bases between. The length of the CDR3 is 14 residues. CDR1 and CDR2 (germline): MDHEN, SYDVKM. CDR3 nucleotide sequence: TGTGCCAGCAGTTTGCTTGACGGGAATCAGCCCCAGCATTTT. It specifies CASSLLDGNQPQHF.

The V gene is TRBV29-1, the J gene TRBJ1-6; 8 nucleotides match TRBD1. The CDR3 contains 14 residues. V lost 4 bases, J lost 8 bases, and 7 bases stayed unmatched. Germline lookup yields CDR1 SQVTM and CDR2 ANQGSEA. The CDR3 is CSVGWGQADSPLHF. In DNA form, the CDR3 reads TGCAGCGTTGGCTGGGGACAGGCGGATTCACCCCTCCACTTT.

This clonotype was seen at least ten times. This chain joins TRBV28 and TRBJ2-1; D is unresolved. CDR1 and CDR2 from the germline V gene are MDHEN and SYDVKM. Trimming stripped 10 bases from V and 9 bases from J, with 22 bases between. The CDR3 loop spans 14 amino acids. The CDR3 DNA follows: TGTGCCACCAAGAGGCCCGTGATATTCATTGAGCAGTTCTTC. Translating it yields CATKRPVIFIEQFF. Variable domain in full (rest from reference TRBV28 and TRBJ2-1): DVKVTQSSRYLVKRTGEKVFLECVQDMDHENMFWYRQDPGLGLRLIYFSYDVKMKEKGDIPEGYSVSREKKERFSLILESASTNQTSMYLCATKRPVIFIEQFFGPGTRLTVL.

Many counts were recorded for this clonotype. This rearrangement joins TRBV2 to TRBJ2-3, with 10 bases that match TRBD2. Germline CDR1 is SNHLY and CDR2 is FYNNEI. V trimming: 4 bases; J trimming: 6 bases; junction bases outside the gene matches: 10. There are 16 residues in the CDR3. For the CDR3, the DNA is TGTGCCAGCAGTGTGTCTCGTAGCGGGAGGTCGGATACGCAGTATTTT. The encoded protein is CASSVSRSGRSDTQYF.